Each of the 15 T cell receptor beta chains below was sequenced from the same sample in a study of cytomegalovirus exposure and HLA in healthy donors. Produced via immunoSEQ multiplex PCR; TCRdb's table is partial and in-frame only. Of 150,000 or so clones listed, 70% to 90% were seen once; the top ten hold roughly 6.5%. Sequencing was done on a sample of PBMCs. These receptors came from a woman in her twenties or thirties in good health and CMV-seropositive.

V gene TRBV7-9 combines with J gene TRBJ1-1; the match to TRBD1 covers 11 bases. From germline, CDR1 is SEHNR and CDR2 FQNEAQ (reference sequence). The V gene end was trimmed by 7 bases and the J gene end by 3 bases; junction bases not matched to a gene: 4. This CDR3 has 14 residues. CDR3 loop: CASNGQGAHTEAFF. CDR3 nucleotides: TGTGCCAGCAACGGACAGGGGGCGCACACTGAAGCTTTCTTT.

The rearrangement joins TRBV28 to TRBJ1-5; D might be TRBD1 (5 bases). V was clipped by 5 bases and J by 4 bases, with 15 bases between them. This CDR3 is 15 amino acids long. Germline V gene data show CDR1 as MDHEN and CDR2 as SYDVKM. CDR3: CASSPTGGLNQPQHF. CDR3 nucleotides: TGTGCCAGCAGTCCTACAGGAGGACTAAATCAGCCCCAGCATTTT.

This chain links TRBV7-9 with TRBJ2-5; D is perhaps TRBD1 (6 bases). Germline CDR1 is SEHNR and CDR2 is FQNEAQ (reference sequence). The length of the CDR3 is 13 residues. V was clipped by 6 bases and J by 3 bases, with 11 bases between them. CDR3 bases: TGTGCCAGCAGACGAGCAGGGGAAGAGACCCAGTACTTC. Its protein product is CASRRAGEETQYF. Together with reference TRBV7-9 and TRBJ2-5, the CDR3 gives the full variable domain: DTGVSQNPRHKITKRGQNVTFRCDPISEHNRLYWYRQTLGQGPEFLTYFQNEAQLEKSRLLSDRFSAERPKGSFSTLEIQRTEQGDSAMYLCASRRAGEETQYFGPGTRLLVL.

DNA for the CDR3: TGTGCCAGCAGGGCACCAGGGGGTCGGGAGACCCAGTACTTC. Residues: CASRAPGGRETQYF. The V call is TRBV6-5, the J call TRBJ2-5; 7 nucleotides agree with TRBD1. Germline lookup yields CDR1 MNHEY and CDR2 SVGAGI. The J segment lost 5 bases and the V segment lost 6 bases, leaving 9 bases of the junction unmatched. This CDR3 is built from 14 residues.

The chain joins TRBV5-1 to TRBJ1-2; 9 bases map to TRBD1. Germline CDR1 reads SGHRS; CDR2 reads YFSETQ. With V trimmed by 2 bases and J by 4 bases, 9 bases remained unmatched. The CDR3 runs to 16 residues. CDR3 in DNA: TGCGCCAGCAGCTTAACCAACAGGGGGCGAAGCTATGGCTACACCTTC. Translating gives CASSLTNRGRSYGYTF.

This chain connects TRBV7-8 to TRBJ2-2; TRBD2 matches 7 bases. CDR1 is SGHVS and CDR2 is FQNEAQ in the germline V gene. The CDR3 length is 16 residues. V lost 1 base and J lost 1; bases outside the gene matches: 3. The CDR3 region is CASSLGVAGNTGELFF. The CDR3 DNA follows: TGTGCCAGCAGCTTAGGAGTAGCGGGGAACACCGGGGAGCTGTTTTTT.

The chain uses TRBV28 and TRBJ1-1; perhaps TRBD1 as D (5 bases). The CDR3 length is 14 residues. V shed 6 bases and J shed 1 base, with 12 bases lying between them. The germline V gene encodes CDR1 MDHEN and CDR2 SYDVKM. CDR3 loop: CASRGGAENTEAFF. Here the CDR3 DNA reads TGTGCCAGCAGGGGGGGTGCGGAGAACACTGAAGCTTTCTTT.

The J gene is TRBJ2-3, the V gene TRBV7-8; perhaps TRBD1 as D (5 bases). Germline V gene sequence: CDR1 SGHVS, CDR2 FQNEAQ. The CDR3 sequence is 14 residues long. The germline V and J ends were trimmed by 0 bases and 5 bases, with 9 bases remaining between them. CDR3 protein: CASSLAGDIDTQYF. The CDR3 coding sequence is TGTGCCAGCAGCTTAGCAGGGGATATAGATACGCAGTATTTT. Supplemented by reference TRBV7-8 and TRBJ2-3, the full variable domain reads GAGVSQSPRYKVAKRGQDVALRCDPISGHVSLFWYQQALGQGPEFLTYFQNEAQLDKSGLPSDRFFAERPEGSVSTLKIQRTQQEDSAVYLCASSLAGDIDTQYFGPGTRLTVL.

The chain combines TRBV2 with TRBJ1-4, with 9 nucleotides matching TRBD1. Germline CDR1 and CDR2: SNHLY and FYNNEI. The junction had 10 bases not matched to a gene; V was cut back by 5 bases and J by 6 bases. The length of the CDR3 is 16 residues. The CDR3 here is CASSPHRDRVDEKLFF. In DNA form, the CDR3 reads TGTGCCAGCAGTCCCCACCGGGACAGGGTGGATGAAAAACTGTTTTTT.

This chain links TRBV19 with TRBJ1-4; D might be TRBD1 (6 bases). CDR1 and CDR2 from the germline V gene are LNHDA and SQIVND (reference sequence). This CDR3 has 15 amino acids. V was clipped by 4 bases and J by 4 bases, with 13 bases between them. The CDR3 reads CASSTYRDGNEKLFF. The CDR3, as DNA: TGTGCCAGTAGTACCTACAGGGATGGTAATGAAAAACTGTTTTTT.

The chain uses TRBV6-1 and TRBJ2-2; 11 positions match TRBD2. Germline-derived CDR1 and CDR2 are MNHNS and SASEGT. After removal of 7 bases from V and 8 bases from J, the junction contained 6 bases not matched to a gene. The CDR3 totals 14 residues. This CDR3 reads CASNPIAGGGELFF. The CDR3 nucleotides are TGTGCCAGCAATCCCATAGCGGGAGGGGGGGAGCTGTTTTTT.

The V gene is TRBV10-3, the J gene TRBJ2-7, with TRBD1 as a possible D gene (6 bases). CDR3 length: 13 residues. Trimming removed 10 bases at V and 3 bases at J, with 16 bases between. Looked up from germline, CDR1 is ENHRY and CDR2 is SYGVKD. The CDR3 loop reads CATTPGHDYEQYF. CDR3 nucleotide sequence: TGTGCCACCACCCCGGGACACGACTACGAGCAGTACTTC.

The chain employs TRBV9 and TRBJ2-2; D is uncertain. CDR1 is SGDLS, CDR2 YYNGEE, per germline. The CDR3 spans 13 residues. Trimming took 2 bases from V and 6 from J, leaving 8 bases between them. The CDR3 reads CASSVSPAGELFF. The CDR3 nucleotides are TGTGCCAGCAGCGTTAGTCCGGCCGGGGAGCTGTTTTTT.

The chain has TRBV10-1 and TRBJ2-1; 13 nucleotides match TRBD2. The CDR3 runs to 16 residues. The germline V gene has CDR1 WNHNN and CDR2 SYGVQD (reference sequence). The V and J ends lost 5 bases and 6 bases, in that order; junction bases with no gene match: 7. This CDR3 is CASSLRLAGGGNEQFF. The CDR3 coding sequence is TGCGCCAGCAGTCTCCGACTAGCGGGAGGTGGCAATGAGCAGTTCTTC.

The V call is TRBV5-1, the J call TRBJ1-1; the D is unclear. The germline V gene has CDR1 SGHRS and CDR2 YFSETQ. This CDR3 spans 11 amino acids. Trimming pared 2 bases from V and 11 bases from J, leaving 10 bases between. The DNA for the CDR3 is TGCGCCAGCAGCTTATCCGGGGAGGCTTTCTTT. Its protein product is CASSLSGEAFF. Based on the CDR3 plus reference TRBV5-1 and TRBJ1-1, the full variable domain is KAGVTQTPRYLIKTRGQQVTLSCSPISGHRSVSWYQQTPGQGLQFLFEYFSETQRNKGNFPGRFSGRQFSNSRSEMNVSTLELGDSALYLCASSLSGEAFFGQGTRLTVV.